Sequencing of this T cell receptor beta chain was carried out in a study of blood T cell repertoires in COVID-19. In the study overall: The samples span acute and convalescent COVID-19 from the United States, Italy and Spain. The analysed material was cDNA or gDNA that came from T cells, B-cell-depleted T cells, or PBMCs.

This clone was detected only once. In the source study's methods: Reference gene primer amplification gave estimated nucleated cell counts. Some clones are missing from TCRdb's copy, which holds only in-frame ones; the method was immunoSEQ multiplex PCR. V and J calls and clone size are as listed in that table; D and trimming were resolved from the DNA. Seen here are some 130,000 clones, 84% observed once, and the top ten hold 1.4%. Trimming cost V 3 bases and J 6 bases, with 10 bases left between them. This CDR3 is 12 amino acids long. Per the germline V gene, CDR1 is DFQATT and CDR2 is SNEGSKA (reference sequence).

The receptor comes from a man aged 55 to 69 with acute or convalescent COVID-19. Sequenced sample: peripheral blood. V usage is TRBV20-1 and J usage is TRBJ2-3; the D gene is possibly TRBD2 (5 bases). The CDR3 DNA sequence: TGCAGTGCTAGTCTAGCCTCCGATACGCAGTATTTT. It codes for CSASLASDTQYF.